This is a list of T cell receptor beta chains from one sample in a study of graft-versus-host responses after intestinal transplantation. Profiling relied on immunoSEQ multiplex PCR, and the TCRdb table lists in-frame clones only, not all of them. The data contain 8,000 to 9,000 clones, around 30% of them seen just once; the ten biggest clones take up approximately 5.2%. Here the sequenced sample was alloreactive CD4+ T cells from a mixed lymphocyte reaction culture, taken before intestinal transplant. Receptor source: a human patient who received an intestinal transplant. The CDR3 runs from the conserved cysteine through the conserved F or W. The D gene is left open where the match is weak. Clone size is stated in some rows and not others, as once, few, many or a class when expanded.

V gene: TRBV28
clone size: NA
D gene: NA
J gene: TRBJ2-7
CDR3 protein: CASSFQGWQYF
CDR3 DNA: TGTGCCAGCAGTTTTCAGGGGTGGCAGTACTTC

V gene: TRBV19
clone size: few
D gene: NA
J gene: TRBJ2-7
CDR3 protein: CASSIPPAYNEQYF
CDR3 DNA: TGTGCCAGTAGTATTCCCCCCGCTTACAACGAGCAGTACTTC

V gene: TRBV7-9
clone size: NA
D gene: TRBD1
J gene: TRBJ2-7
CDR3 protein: CASSLDGTGYEQYF
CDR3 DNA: TGTGCCAGCAGCTTAGACGGGACAGGGTACGAGCAGTACTTC

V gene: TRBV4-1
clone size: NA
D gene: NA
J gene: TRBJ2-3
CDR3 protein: CASSPLGRPLTDTQYF
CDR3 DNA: TGCGCCAGCAGCCCGCTGGGGCGGCCTCTCACAGATACGCAGTATTTT

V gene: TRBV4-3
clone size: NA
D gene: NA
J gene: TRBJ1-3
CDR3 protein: CASSKGEASGNTIYF
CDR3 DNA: TGCGCCAGCAGCAAGGGGGAAGCCTCTGGAAACACCATATATTTT

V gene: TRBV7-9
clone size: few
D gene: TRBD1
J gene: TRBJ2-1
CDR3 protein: CASTRLAAGRGLNEQFF
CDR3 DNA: TGTGCCAGCACCCGACTCGCAGCGGGCAGGGGGCTTAATGAGCAGTTCTTC

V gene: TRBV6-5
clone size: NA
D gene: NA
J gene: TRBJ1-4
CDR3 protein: CASSGFGQSAQLFF
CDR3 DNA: TGTGCCAGCAGTGGATTTGGACAAAGCGCGCAACTGTTTTTT

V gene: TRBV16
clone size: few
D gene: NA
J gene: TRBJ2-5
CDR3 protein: CASSQSNSQETQYF
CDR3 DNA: TGTGCCAGCAGCCAATCGAACAGCCAAGAGACCCAGTACTTC

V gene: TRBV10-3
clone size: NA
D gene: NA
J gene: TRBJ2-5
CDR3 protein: CAISAGETQYF
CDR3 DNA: TGTGCCATCAGTGCCGGAGAGACCCAGTACTTC

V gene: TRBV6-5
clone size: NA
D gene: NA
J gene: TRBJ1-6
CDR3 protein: CASSYNGRVDSPLHF
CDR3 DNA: TGTGCCAGCAGTTACAATGGGAGAGTAGATTCACCCCTCCACTTT

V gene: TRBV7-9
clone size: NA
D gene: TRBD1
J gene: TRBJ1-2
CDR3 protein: CASSLLTGNGYTF
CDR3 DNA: TGTGCCAGCAGTTTATTGACAGGGAATGGCTACACCTTC

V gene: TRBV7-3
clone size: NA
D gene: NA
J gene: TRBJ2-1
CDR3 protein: CASSLTPAPAYNEQFF
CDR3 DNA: TGTGCCAGCAGCTTAACACCAGCGCCCGCCTACAATGAGCAGTTCTTC

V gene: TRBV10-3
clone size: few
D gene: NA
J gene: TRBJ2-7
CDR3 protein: CASSRTGFEQYF
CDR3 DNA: TGTGCCAGCAGCCGCACAGGGTTCGAGCAGTACTTC

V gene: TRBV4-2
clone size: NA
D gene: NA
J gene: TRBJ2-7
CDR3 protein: CASSQDLSYEQYF
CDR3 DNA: TGTGCCAGCAGCCAAGATCTGTCCTACGAGCAGTACTTC

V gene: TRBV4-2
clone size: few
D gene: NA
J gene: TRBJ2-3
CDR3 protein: CASSQDLGTPPYF
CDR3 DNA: TGTGCCAGCAGCCAAGATCTGGGGACTCCCCCGTATTTT

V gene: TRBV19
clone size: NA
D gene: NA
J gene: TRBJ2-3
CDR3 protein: CASSARDISTDTQYF
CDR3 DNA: TGTGCCAGTAGTGCCCGGGACATAAGCACAGATACGCAGTATTTT

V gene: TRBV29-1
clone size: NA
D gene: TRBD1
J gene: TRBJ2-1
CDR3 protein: CSVEDRGMPYNEQFF
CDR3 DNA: TGCAGCGTTGAAGACAGGGGGATGCCTTACAATGAGCAGTTCTTC

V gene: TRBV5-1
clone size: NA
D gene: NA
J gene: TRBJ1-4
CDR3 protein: CASSRRGGFEKLFF
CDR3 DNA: TGCGCCAGCAGCCGGAGGGGTGGATTTGAAAAACTGTTTTTT

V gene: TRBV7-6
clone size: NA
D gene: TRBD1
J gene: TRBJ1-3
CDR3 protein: CASSARQGFSGNTIYF
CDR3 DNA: TGTGCCAGCAGCGCCCGACAGGGATTCTCTGGAAACACCATATATTTT

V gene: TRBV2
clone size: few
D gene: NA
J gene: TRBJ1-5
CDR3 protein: CASSVLREGNQPQHF
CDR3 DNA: TGTGCCAGCAGTGTGCTCAGGGAGGGCAATCAGCCCCAGCATTTT

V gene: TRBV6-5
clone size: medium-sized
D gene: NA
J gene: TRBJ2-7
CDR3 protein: CASSRVTGYEQYF
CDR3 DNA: TGTGCCAGCAGTCGCGTTACAGGGTACGAGCAGTACTTC

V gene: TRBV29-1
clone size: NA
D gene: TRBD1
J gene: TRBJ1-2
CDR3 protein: CSVVGTGGDYGYTF
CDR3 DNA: TGCAGCGTTGTAGGGACAGGGGGTGACTATGGCTACACCTTC

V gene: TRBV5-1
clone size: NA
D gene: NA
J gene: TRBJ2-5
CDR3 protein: CASSLTSQETQYF
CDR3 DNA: TGCGCCAGCAGCTTGACTAGCCAAGAGACCCAGTACTTC

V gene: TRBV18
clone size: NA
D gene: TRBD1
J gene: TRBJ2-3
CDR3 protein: CASSRDRGITDTQYF
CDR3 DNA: TGTGCCAGCAGCCGGGACAGGGGTATTACAGATACGCAGTATTTT

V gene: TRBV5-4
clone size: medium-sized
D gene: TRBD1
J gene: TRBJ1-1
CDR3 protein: CASRGQGTRTEAFF
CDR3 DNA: TGTGCCAGCAGGGGACAGGGCACAAGGACTGAAGCTTTCTTT

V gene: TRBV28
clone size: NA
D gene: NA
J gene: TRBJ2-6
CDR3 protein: CASSLGWILTF
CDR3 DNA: TGTGCCAGCAGTTTGGGCTGGATCCTGACTTTC

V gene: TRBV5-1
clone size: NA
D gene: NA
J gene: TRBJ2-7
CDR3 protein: CASSLDREKYEQYF
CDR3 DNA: TGCGCCAGCAGCTTGGACAGGGAGAAGTACGAGCAGTACTTC

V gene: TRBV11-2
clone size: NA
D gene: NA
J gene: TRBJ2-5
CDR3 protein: CASSLAFGGETQYF
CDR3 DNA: TGTGCCAGCAGCTTAGCATTCGGGGGAGAGACCCAGTACTTC

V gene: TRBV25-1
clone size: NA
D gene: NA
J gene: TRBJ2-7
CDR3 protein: CASSDRLSTGSYEQYF
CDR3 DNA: TGTGCCAGCAGTGACCGGTTAAGCACGGGGTCCTACGAGCAGTACTTC

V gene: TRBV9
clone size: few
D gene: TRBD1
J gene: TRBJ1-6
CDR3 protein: CASSVATGTEKVSPLHF
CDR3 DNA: TGTGCCAGCAGCGTAGCCACCGGGACAGAGAAGGTCTCACCCCTCCACTTT

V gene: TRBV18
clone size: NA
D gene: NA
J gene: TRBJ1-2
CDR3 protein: CASSPSESYGYTF
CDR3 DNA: TGTGCCAGCTCACCTAGCGAGTCCTATGGCTACACCTTC

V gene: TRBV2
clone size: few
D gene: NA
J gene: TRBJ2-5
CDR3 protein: CASSEAREATQYF
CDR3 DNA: TGTGCCAGCAGTGAGGCTAGAGAGGCGACCCAGTACTTC

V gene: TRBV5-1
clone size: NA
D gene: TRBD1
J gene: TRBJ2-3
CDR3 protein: CASSEGAGDTQYF
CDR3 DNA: TGCGCCAGCAGCGAGGGGGCTGGGGATACGCAGTATTTT

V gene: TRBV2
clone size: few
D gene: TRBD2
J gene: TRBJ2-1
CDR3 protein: CASSTSGGWNEQFF
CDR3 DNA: TGTGCCAGCAGTACTAGCGGGGGGTGGAATGAGCAGTTCTTC

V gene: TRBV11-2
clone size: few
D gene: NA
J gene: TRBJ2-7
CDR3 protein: CASSETRTEQYF
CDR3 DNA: TGTGCCAGCAGCGAAACTAGAACCGAGCAGTACTTC

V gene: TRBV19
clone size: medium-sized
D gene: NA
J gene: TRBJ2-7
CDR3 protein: CASSSRVSSYEQYF
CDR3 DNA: TGTGCCAGTAGTAGCCGGGTCAGCTCCTACGAGCAGTACTTC

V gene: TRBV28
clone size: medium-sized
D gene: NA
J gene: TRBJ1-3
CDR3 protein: CASIAPGDLSGNTIYF
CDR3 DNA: TGTGCCAGCATCGCGCCGGGGGACCTCTCTGGAAACACCATATATTTT

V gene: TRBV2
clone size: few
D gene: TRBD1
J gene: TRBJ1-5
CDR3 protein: CASSERRQGGQPQHF
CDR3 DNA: TGTGCCAGCAGTGAGAGACGACAGGGTGGACAGCCCCAGCATTTT

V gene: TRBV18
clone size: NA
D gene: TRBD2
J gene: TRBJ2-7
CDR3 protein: CASSQREDSYEQYF
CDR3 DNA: TGTGCCAGCTCACAACGGGAGGACTCCTACGAGCAGTACTTC

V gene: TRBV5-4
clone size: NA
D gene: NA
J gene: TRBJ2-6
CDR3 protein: CASSLAVGNSGANVLTF
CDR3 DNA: TGTGCCAGCAGCTTGGCCGTCGGGAACTCTGGGGCCAACGTCCTGACTTTC

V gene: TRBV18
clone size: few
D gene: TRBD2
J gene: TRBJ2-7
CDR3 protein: CASQTSGSYEQYF
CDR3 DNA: TGTGCCAGCCAGACTAGCGGCTCCTACGAGCAGTACTTC

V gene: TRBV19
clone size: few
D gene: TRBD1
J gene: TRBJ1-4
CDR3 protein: CASSPRDRGFNEKLFF
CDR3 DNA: TGTGCCAGTAGTCCACGGGACAGGGGATTTAATGAAAAACTGTTTTTT

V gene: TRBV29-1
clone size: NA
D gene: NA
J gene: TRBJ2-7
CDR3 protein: CSARQVEEQYF
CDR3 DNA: TGCAGCGCCCGACAGGTTGAGGAGCAGTACTTC

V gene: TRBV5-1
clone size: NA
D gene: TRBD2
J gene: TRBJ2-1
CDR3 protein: CASSSGLAAYNEQFF
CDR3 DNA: TGCGCCAGCAGCTCCGGACTAGCGGCCTACAATGAGCAGTTCTTC

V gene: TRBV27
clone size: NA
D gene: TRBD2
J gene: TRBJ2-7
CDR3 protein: CASSLSTTSGSPNEQYF
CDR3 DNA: TGTGCCAGCAGTTTATCTACGACTAGCGGGAGCCCCAACGAGCAGTACTTC

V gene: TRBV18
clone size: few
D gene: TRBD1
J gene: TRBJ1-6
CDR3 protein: CASSPGQGWPPLHF
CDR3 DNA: TGTGCCAGCTCACCGGGACAGGGGTGGCCACCCCTCCACTTT

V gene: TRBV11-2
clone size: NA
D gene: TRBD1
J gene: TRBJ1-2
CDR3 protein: CASSTTGQTNYGYTF
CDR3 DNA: TGTGCCAGCAGCACAACGGGACAGACTAACTATGGCTACACCTTC

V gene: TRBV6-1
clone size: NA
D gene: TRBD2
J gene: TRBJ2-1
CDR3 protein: CASSQTSGSHNEQFF
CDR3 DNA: TGTGCCAGCAGCCAAACTAGCGGGAGTCACAATGAGCAGTTCTTC

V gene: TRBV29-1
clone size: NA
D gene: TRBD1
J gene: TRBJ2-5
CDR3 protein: CSVEDLGTGKETQYF
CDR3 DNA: TGCAGCGTTGAAGATCTGGGGACAGGGAAAGAGACCCAGTACTTC

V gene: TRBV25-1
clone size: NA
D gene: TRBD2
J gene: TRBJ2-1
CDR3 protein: CASSGLAGDNEQFF
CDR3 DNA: TGTGCCAGCAGTGGACTAGCGGGAGACAATGAGCAGTTCTTC

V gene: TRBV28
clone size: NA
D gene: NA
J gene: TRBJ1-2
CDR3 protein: CASTELANYGYTF
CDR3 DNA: TGTGCCAGCACCGAGTTAGCTAACTATGGCTACACCTTC

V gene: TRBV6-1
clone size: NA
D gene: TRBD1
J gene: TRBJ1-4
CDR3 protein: CASSTRQGLAEKLFF
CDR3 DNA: TGTGCCAGCAGTACCCGACAGGGGCTTGCTGAAAAACTGTTTTTT

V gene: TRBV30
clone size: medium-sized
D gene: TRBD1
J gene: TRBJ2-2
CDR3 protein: CAWSVVGTGTGELFF
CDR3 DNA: TGTGCCTGGAGTGTGGTCGGGACAGGAACCGGGGAGCTGTTTTTT

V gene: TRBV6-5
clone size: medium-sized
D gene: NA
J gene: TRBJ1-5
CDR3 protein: CASTRGSNQPQHF
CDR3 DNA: TGTGCCAGCACAAGGGGTAGCAATCAGCCCCAGCATTTT